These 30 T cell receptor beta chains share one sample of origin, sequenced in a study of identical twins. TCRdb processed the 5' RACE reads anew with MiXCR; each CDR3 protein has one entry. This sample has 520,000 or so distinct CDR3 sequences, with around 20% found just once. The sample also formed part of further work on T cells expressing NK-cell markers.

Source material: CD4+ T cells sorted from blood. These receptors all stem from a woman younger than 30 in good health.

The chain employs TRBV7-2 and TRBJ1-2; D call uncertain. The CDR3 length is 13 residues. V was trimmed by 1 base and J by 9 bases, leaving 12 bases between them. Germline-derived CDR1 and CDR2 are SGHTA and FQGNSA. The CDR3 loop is CASSLGLGFSYTF. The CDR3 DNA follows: TGTGCCAGCAGCTTAGGGTTGGGTTTCAGCTACACCTTC.

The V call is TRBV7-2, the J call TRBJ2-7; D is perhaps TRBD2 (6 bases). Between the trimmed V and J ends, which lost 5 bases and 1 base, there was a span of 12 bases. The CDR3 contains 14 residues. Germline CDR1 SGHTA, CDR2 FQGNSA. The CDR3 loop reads CASSPIADSYEQYF. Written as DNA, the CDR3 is TGTGCCAGCAGCCCAATAGCGGATTCCTACGAGCAGTACTTC.

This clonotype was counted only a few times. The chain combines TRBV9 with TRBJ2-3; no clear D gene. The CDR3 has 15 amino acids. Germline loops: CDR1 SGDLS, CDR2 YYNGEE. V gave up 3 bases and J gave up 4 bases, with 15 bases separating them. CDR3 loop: CASSARRMNPDTQYF. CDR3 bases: TGTGCCAGCAGCGCCCGTAGGATGAACCCAGATACGCAGTATTTT.

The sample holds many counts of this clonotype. The CDR3 region is CSAAGGADTQYF. The CDR3 bases are TGCAGCGCCGCGGGGGGCGCAGATACGCAGTATTTT. The chain employs TRBV20-1 and TRBJ2-3; 8 bases agree with TRBD2. This CDR3 has 12 residues. From germline, CDR1 is DFQATT and CDR2 SNEGSKA (reference sequence).

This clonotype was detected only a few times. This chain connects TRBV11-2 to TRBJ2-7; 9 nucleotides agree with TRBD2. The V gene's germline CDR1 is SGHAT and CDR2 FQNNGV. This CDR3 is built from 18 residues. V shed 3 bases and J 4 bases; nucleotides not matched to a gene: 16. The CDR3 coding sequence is TGTGCCAGCAGCTTTCCCTCAGCGGGGGGCTCTGATGTGTACGAGCAGTACTTC. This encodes CASSFPSAGGSDVYEQYF. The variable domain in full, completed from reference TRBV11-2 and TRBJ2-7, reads EAGVAQSPRYKIIEKRQSVAFWCNPISGHATLYWYQQILGQGPKLLIQFQNNGVVDDSQLPKDRFSAERLKGVDSTLKIQPAKLEDSAVYLCASSFPSAGGSDVYEQYFGPGTRLTVT.

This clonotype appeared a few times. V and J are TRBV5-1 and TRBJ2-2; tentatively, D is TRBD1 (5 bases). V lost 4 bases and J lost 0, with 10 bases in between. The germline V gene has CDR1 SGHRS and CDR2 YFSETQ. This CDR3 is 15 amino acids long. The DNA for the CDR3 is TGCGCCAGCAGCGCGCAGGGCGCGAACACCGGGGAGCTGTTTTTT. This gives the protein CASSAQGANTGELFF.

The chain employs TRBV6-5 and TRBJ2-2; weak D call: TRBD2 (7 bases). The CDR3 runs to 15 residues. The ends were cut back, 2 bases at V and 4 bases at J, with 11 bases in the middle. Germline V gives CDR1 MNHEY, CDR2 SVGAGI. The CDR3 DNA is TGTGCCAGCAGTTACCGGGGGGCGGTCACCGGGGAGCTGTTTTTT. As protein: CASSYRGAVTGELFF.

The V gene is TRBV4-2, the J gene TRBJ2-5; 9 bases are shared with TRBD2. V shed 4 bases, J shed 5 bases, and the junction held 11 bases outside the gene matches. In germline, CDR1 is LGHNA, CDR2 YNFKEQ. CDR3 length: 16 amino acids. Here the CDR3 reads CASSRLTSGQRETQYF. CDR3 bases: TGTGCCAGCAGCCGATTAACTAGCGGGCAGAGGGAGACCCAGTACTTC.

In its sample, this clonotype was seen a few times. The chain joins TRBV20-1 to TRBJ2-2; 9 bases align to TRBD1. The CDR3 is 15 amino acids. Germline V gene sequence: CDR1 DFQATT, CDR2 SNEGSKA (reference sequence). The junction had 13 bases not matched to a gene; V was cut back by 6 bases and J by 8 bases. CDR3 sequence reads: CSASDRGRYRGELFF. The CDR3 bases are TGCAGTGCCTCGGACAGGGGAAGGTATAGGGGGGAGCTGTTTTTT.

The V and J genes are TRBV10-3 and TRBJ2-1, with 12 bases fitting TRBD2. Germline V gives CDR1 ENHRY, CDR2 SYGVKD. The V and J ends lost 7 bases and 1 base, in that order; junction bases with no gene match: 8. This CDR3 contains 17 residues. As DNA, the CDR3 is TGTGCCATCAAAATAACTAGCGGGGGGACATCCTACAATGAGCAGTTCTTC. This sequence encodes CAIKITSGGTSYNEQFF.

The chain's CDR3 is CSASPGGSGTPPPQYF. CDR3 in DNA: TGCAGTGCTAGCCCCGGGGGTAGCGGGACCCCTCCCCCACAGTATTTT. The V call is TRBV20-1, the J call TRBJ2-3; 8 positions agree with TRBD2. The CDR3 has 16 residues. The germline V gene has CDR1 DFQATT and CDR2 SNEGSKA (reference sequence). Trimming at V came to 3 bases and at J to 12 bases, leaving 20 bases not matched to a gene.

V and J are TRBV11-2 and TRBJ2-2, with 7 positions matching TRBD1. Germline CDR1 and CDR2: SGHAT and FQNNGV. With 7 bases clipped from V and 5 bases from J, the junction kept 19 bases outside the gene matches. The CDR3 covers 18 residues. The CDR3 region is CASNPSGHRGILTGELFF. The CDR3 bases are TGTGCCAGCAATCCCTCCGGACACAGGGGTATCCTTACCGGGGAGCTGTTTTTT.

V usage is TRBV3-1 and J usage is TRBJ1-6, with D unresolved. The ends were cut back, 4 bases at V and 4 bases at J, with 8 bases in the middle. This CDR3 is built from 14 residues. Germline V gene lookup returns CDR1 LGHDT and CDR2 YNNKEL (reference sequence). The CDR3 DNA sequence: TGTGCCAGCAGCCGACCGTTGTATAATTCACCCCTCCACTTT. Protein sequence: CASSRPLYNSPLHF. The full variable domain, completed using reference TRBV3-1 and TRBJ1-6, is DTAVSQTPKYLVTQMGNDKSIKCEQNLGHDTMYWYKQDSKKFLKIMFSYNNKELIINETVPNRFSPKSPDKAHLNLHINSLELGDSAVYFCASSRPLYNSPLHFGNGTRLTVT.

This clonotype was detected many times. The CDR3 coding sequence is TGTGCCAGCAGTCCGGGGACAGTCATGAACACTGAAGCTTTCTTT. It translates to CASSPGTVMNTEAFF. The chain recombines TRBV12-3 or TRBV12-4 with TRBJ1-1; 7 bases fit TRBD1. Trimming cost V 5 bases and J 0 bases; bases outside gene matches: 6. This CDR3 has 15 amino acids.

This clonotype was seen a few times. The DNA for the CDR3 is TGCAGCGTCGGAAGATTGGGGACAGATAACTATGGCTACACCTTC. It codes for CSVGRLGTDNYGYTF. This chain joins TRBV29-1 and TRBJ1-2, with 7 positions matching TRBD1. The CDR3 has 15 amino acids. CDR1 is SQVTM and CDR2 is ANQGSEA in the germline V gene. J was trimmed by 1 base and V by 6 bases; bases with no gene match: 11.

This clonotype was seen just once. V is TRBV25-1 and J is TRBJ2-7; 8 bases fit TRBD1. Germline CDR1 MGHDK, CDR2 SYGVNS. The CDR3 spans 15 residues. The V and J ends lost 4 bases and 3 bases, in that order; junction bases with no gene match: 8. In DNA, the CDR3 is TGTGCCAGCAGTGGAGACAGGGGCGACATCTACGAGCAGTACTTC. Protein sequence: CASSGDRGDIYEQYF.

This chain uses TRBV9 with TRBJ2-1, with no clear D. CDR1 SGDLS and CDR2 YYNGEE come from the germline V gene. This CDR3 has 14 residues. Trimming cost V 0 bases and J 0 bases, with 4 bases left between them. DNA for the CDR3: TGTGCCAGCAGCGTAGAACACTCCTACAATGAGCAGTTCTTC. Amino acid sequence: CASSVEHSYNEQFF.

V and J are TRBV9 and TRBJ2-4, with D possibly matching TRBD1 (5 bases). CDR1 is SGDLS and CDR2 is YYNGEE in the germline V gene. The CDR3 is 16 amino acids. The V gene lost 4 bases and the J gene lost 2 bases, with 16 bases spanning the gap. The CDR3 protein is CASSPRPQGPKNIQYF. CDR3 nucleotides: TGTGCCAGCAGCCCACGTCCCCAGGGTCCCAAAAACATTCAGTACTTC.

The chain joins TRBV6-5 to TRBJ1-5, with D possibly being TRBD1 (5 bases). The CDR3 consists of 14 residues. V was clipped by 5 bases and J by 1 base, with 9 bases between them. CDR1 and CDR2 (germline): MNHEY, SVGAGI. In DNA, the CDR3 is TGTGCCAGCAGTCACCGGGACAGCAATCAGCCCCAGCATTTT. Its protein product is CASSHRDSNQPQHF.

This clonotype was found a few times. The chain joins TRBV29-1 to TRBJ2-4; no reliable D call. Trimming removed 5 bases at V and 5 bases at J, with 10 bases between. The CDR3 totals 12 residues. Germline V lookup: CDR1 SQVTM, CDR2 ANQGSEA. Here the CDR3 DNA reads TGCAGCGTTTCTTGGCGAGAAAACATTCAGTACTTC. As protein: CSVSWRENIQYF.

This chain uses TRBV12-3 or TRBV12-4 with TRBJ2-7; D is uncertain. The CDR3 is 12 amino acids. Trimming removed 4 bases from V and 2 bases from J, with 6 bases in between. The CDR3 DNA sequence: TGTGCCAGCAGTTCGGATGCCTACGAGCAGTACTTC. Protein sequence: CASSSDAYEQYF.

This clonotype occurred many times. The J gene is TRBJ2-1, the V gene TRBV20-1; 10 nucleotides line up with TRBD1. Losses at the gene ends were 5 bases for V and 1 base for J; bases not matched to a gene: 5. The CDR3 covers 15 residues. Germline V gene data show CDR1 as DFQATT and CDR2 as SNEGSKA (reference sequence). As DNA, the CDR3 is TGCAGTGCTGTGGACAGGGGGAGTTCCTACAATGAGCAGTTCTTC. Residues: CSAVDRGSSYNEQFF.

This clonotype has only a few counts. The CDR3 here is CAISLGPGEPQHF. CDR3 coding DNA: TGTGCCATCAGTCTGGGACCTGGGGAGCCCCAGCATTTT. The chain links TRBV10-3 to TRBJ1-5; D is perhaps TRBD1 (5 bases). This CDR3 region has 13 residues. The V end was cut by 5 bases, the J end by 8 bases, with 13 bases between. Germline-derived CDR1 and CDR2 are ENHRY and SYGVKD.

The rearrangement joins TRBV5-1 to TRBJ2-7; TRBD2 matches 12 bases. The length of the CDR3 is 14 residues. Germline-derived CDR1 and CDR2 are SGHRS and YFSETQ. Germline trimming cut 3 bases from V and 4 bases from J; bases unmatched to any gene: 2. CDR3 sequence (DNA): TGCGCCAGCAGCTGGACTAGCGGGATATACGAGCAGTACTTC. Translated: CASSWTSGIYEQYF.

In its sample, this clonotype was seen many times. The DNA of the CDR3 is TGTGCCAGCATTCCGAACAGGGAAACATACGAGCAGTACTTC. It encodes CASIPNRETYEQYF. This rearrangement joins TRBV2 to TRBJ2-7, with a possible D match to TRBD1 (6 bases). V lost 7 bases and J lost 4, with 17 bases in between. Germline V lookup: CDR1 SNHLY, CDR2 FYNNEI. This CDR3 is built from 14 residues.

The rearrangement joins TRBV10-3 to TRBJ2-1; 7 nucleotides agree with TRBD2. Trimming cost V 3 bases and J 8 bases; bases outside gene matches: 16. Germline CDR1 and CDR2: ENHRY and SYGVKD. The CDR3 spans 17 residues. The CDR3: CAISDSNERGRGDEQFF. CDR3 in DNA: TGTGCCATCAGTGACTCCAACGAGCGGGGACGGGGTGATGAGCAGTTCTTC.

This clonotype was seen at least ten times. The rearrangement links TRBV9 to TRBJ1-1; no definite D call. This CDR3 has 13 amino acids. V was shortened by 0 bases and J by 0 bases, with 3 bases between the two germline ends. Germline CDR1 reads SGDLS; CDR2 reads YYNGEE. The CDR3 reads CASSVEVNTEAFF. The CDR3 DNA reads TGTGCCAGCAGCGTAGAAGTGAACACTGAAGCTTTCTTT. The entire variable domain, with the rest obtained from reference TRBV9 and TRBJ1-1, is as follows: DSGVTQTPKHLITATGQRVTLRCSPRSGDLSVYWYQQSLDQGLQFLIQYYNGEERAKGNILERFSAQQFPDLHSELNLSSLELGDSALYFCASSVEVNTEAFFGQGTRLTVV.

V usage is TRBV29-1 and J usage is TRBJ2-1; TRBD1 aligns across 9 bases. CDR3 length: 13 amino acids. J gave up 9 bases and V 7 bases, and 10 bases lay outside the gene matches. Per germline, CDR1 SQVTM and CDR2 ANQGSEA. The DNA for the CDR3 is TGCAGCGCGCTTCCGGGACAGGGATCTGAGCAGTTCTTC. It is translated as CSALPGQGSEQFF.

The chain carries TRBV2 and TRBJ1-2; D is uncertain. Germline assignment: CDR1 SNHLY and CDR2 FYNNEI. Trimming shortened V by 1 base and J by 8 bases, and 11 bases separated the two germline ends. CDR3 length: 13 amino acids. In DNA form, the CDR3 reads TGTGCCAGCAGTGAAGATCGGGTTAGCGGCTACACCTTC. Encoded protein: CASSEDRVSGYTF. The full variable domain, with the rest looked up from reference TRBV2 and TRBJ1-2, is EPEVTQTPSHQVTQMGQEVILRCVPISNHLYFYWYRQILGQKVEFLVSFYNNEISEKSEIFDDQFSVERPDGSNFTLKIRSTKLEDSAMYFCASSEDRVSGYTFGSGTRLTVV.

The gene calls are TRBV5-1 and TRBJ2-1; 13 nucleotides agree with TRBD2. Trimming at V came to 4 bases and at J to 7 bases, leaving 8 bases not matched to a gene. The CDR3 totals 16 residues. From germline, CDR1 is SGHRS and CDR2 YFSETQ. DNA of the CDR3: TGCGCCAGCAGCCCACCGGGACTAGCGGGGATAAATGAGCAGTTCTTC. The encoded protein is CASSPPGLAGINEQFF.